The clone carrying this T cell receptor (beta chain) has a handful of counts. Generated by immunoSEQ multiplex PCR, the TCRdb table keeps only in-frame clones and is missing some. The repertoire holds about 70,000 clones, around 92% seen once, with approximately 3% in the top ten. These data originate in a study of T cell changes during pregnancy in multiple sclerosis. This sample comprised CD8+ T cells from peripheral blood mononuclear cells, obtained in the third trimester of pregnancy. This receptor was taken from a female donor in good health, enrolled as a control in a pregnancy study.

The CDR3: CASSLEVNQPQHF. The CDR3 DNA follows: TGCGCCAGCAGCCTTGAGGTCAATCAGCCCCAGCATTTT. The chain carries TRBV4-1 and TRBJ1-5; no reliable D call. Germline lookup yields CDR1 MGHRA and CDR2 YSYEKL. V lost 4 bases and J lost 3, with 7 bases in between. The CDR3 length is 13 residues.